This TCR beta chain is from a study of human T cells and chemical hapten exposure. TCRdb used MiXCR to reprocess the RACE reads, holding one entry per CDR3 protein. The profile shows more than 250,000 distinct CDR3 sequences, about 9% of them singletons. This clonotype was found once. The CDR3 has 17 amino acids. The germline V gene has CDR1 WSHSY and CDR2 SAAADI. V lost 3 bases and J lost 4; bases outside the gene matches: 7. Time point reported: pre-sensitization, week 0. As to treatment: therapeutic diphenylcyclopropenone sensitization with weekly scalp DPC. The sequence came from a woman aged 40 to 50 with alopecia areata. Some clones in this sample may be carry-over from other donors' samples. Sequences were derived from whole blood, sampled in connection with sensitization to the hapten diphenylcyclopropenone (DPC). V gene TRBV10-2 combines with J gene TRBJ2-3, with 13 positions matching TRBD2. DNA of the CDR3: TGCGCCAGCAGTGATTCGAGAACTAGCGGGAGGGCAGATACGCAGTATTTT. Translated: CASSDSRTSGRADTQYF.